This T cell receptor (beta chain) was sequenced for a study of cytomegalovirus exposure and HLA in healthy donors. Points from the study as a whole: Across all donors, roughly uniform sequencing depth was an assumption of the presence/absence analyses.

Concerning this clone itself: Its target is unknown.

Donors had nominal health at sampling but likely had unrecorded immune exposures. CDR1 is SGHNT, CDR2 YYREEE, per germline (reference sequence). Germline trimming cut 4 bases from V and 0 bases from J; bases unmatched to any gene: 5. There are 15 residues in the CDR3. The PCR had 60 Vbeta and 13 Jbeta primers. TCRdb keeps only in-frame clones here, not all; method: immunoSEQ multiplex PCR. Found here are 55,000 to 65,000 clones, around 83% of them singletons; the top ten hold approximately 1.5%. This chain joins TRBV5-4 and TRBJ2-3, with 7 bases lining up with TRBD2. The receptor's source is a human donor in good health. Sequenced material: PBMCs. This chain's CDR3 is CASSPSRGSTDTQYF. CDR3 sequence (DNA): TGTGCCAGCAGCCCATCGCGGGGGAGCACAGATACGCAGTATTTT.